The subject of this entry is one T cell receptor beta chain. In its sample, this clone was seen a few times. Its antigen remains unidentified. One base away there is no much larger clone; base qualities are not given. The sample comes from a study of blood T cell repertoires in COVID-19 (dated by TCRdb to 2018 to 2021). Notes on the research overall: Samples from collaborators originated in the United States, Italy and Spain and spanned both the acute and convalescent phases of COVID-19. Sample metadata almost always included a de-identified subject ID, COVID-19 status, age in years and sex. A freely available public database, intended as a resource for researchers studying the immune response to SARS-CoV-2, is where the repertoires were released. Samples were obtained from the ongoing ImmuneRACE study (first 160 participants) and from about 1,300 subjects provided by 6 global collaborators. Where HLA class I and class II types were available, the types were taken from metadata supplied by the sample provider, not from assay-based typing. The prospective study material was composed of cDNA or gDNA derived from T cells, B-cell-depleted T cells, or PBMCs. Deeply sampled blood TCRbeta repertoires from subjects exposed to, actively infected with, or recovered from COVID-19 were included in the dataset.

Study-wide conclusions, independent of this receptor: Clinical and demographic metadata were provided uncurated, with the amount varying by source and participant.

Collaborating institutions collected whole blood in K2EDTA tubes following their own protocols. For TCRbeta analysis, collaborator samples were shipped as frozen whole blood, as isolated PBMCs, or as DNA extracted from either sample type. Trimming removed 2 bases from V and 0 bases from J, leaving 7 bases between the germline ends. Counted from cysteine to phenylalanine, this CDR3 has 14 amino acids. Left in the record is the CDR3 DNA by itself, 42 bases read in frame from the first base. Via the germline V gene (reference sequence), CDR1 is LGHDT and CDR2 YNNKEL. TCRbeta CDR3 regions were amplified from genomic DNA by means of the immunoSEQ Assay, a bias-controlled multiplex PCR. On the authors' methods: The number of nucleated cells in each sample was estimated by amplification of reference gene primers within the assay. Sequence reads were collapsed and filtered to measure the absolute abundance of every unique TCRbeta CDR3 rearrangement. Productive Simpson clonality was computed per sample as the square root of Simpson's diversity index over productive rearrangements. TCRdb holds this immuneACCESS table with in-frame rearrangements only. Some clones are missing; in checked studies, unresolved V genes explain under half, and the rest has no known cause. Clone size and V and J calls were adopted from that table, with D and trimming inferred from the DNA. The sample contains approximately 98,000 clones, about 80% of them found a single time. The top ten clonotypes cover more than 3.5% of the sample.

This clonotype was obtained from a woman aged 70-85 years with acute or convalescent COVID-19. The sample taken for sequencing was peripheral blood. The chain links TRBV3-1 (or the pseudogene TRBV3-2) with TRBJ1-1; the D gene is not confidently resolved. The DNA is as follows: TGTGCCAGCAGCCAAACAGTCGTGAACACTGAAGCTTTCTTT. The resulting protein is CASSQTVVNTEAFF.